The clone carrying this T cell receptor (beta chain) was recorded only once. The sample comes from a study of cytomegalovirus exposure and HLA in healthy donors. In the PCR, 60 Vbeta and 13 Jbeta primers were used. Generated by immunoSEQ multiplex PCR, the TCRdb table keeps only in-frame clones and is missing some. The table shows some 180,000 clones, with around 84% occurring only once. The J segment lost 2 bases and the V segment lost 4 bases, leaving 8 bases of the junction unmatched. CDR1 and CDR2 from the germline V gene are SQVTM and ANQGSEA. The CDR3 length is 15 residues. Sequenced material: PBMCs. This chain connects TRBV29-1 to TRBJ2-5; 9 positions match TRBD2. The receptor was derived from a man in his forties or fifties in good health and CMV-seropositive. CDR3 protein: CSVVSSGATQETQYF. CDR3 DNA sequence: TGCAGCGTTGTATCTAGCGGGGCGACACAAGAGACCCAGTACTTC.